This passage covers 12 T cell receptor beta chains from one sample sequenced in a study of cytomegalovirus exposure and HLA in healthy donors. Data came from immunoSEQ multiplex PCR; TCRdb stores just in-frame clones and leaves some out. The table has approximately 260,000 clones, 80% to 90% seen once. The sample consisted of PBMCs. The receptors come from a woman younger than 35 in good health and CMV-seronegative.

This chain uses TRBV6-5 with TRBJ2-7; 8 nucleotides line up with TRBD1. V was pared by 2 bases and J by 5 bases, with 2 bases of the junction left unmatched. Germline CDR1 reads MNHEY; CDR2 reads SVGAGI. The CDR3 loop spans 13 amino acids. The CDR3 nucleotides read TGTGCCAGCAGTTACGACAGGGGACACGAGCAGTACTTC. This codes for CASSYDRGHEQYF.

This chain uses TRBV28 with TRBJ2-7, with 8 positions matching TRBD1. This CDR3 contains 15 residues. V trimming: 6 bases; J trimming: 2 bases; junction bases outside the gene matches: 9. The germline V gene has CDR1 MDHEN and CDR2 SYDVKM. The CDR3, as DNA: TGTGCCAGCAGCCCCTTCGACAGGGGCCCCTACGAGCAGTACTTC. Translation gives CASSPFDRGPYEQYF.

The V and J genes are TRBV25-1 and TRBJ1-5, with D possibly being TRBD1 (5 bases). This CDR3 spans 14 amino acids. The ends were cut back, 3 bases at V and 7 bases at J, with 13 bases in the middle. Per germline, CDR1 MGHDK and CDR2 SYGVNS. CDR3 protein: CASSDRQGAQPQHF. In DNA, the CDR3 is TGTGCCAGCAGTGATCGGCAGGGTGCCCAGCCCCAGCATTTT. The full variable domain, in which reference TRBV25-1 and TRBJ1-5 provide the parts outside the CDR3, is EADIYQTPRYLVIGTGKKITLECSQTMGHDKMYWYQQDPGMELHLIHYSYGVNSTEKGDLSSESTVSRIRTEHFPLTLESARPSHTSQYLCASSDRQGAQPQHFGDGTRLSIL.

The chain joins TRBV5-1 to TRBJ2-4; the D gene is possibly TRBD1 (5 bases). The V and J ends lost 4 bases and 3 bases respectively, with 20 bases between them. CDR1 is SGHRS and CDR2 is YFSETQ in the germline V gene. The CDR3 runs 17 residues. CDR3 in DNA: TGCGCCAGCAGCCTTCCGGACGGGTCCCAGGGCAAAAACATTCAGTACTTC. Its protein is CASSLPDGSQGKNIQYF.

The CDR3 nucleotides read TGTGCCAGCAGCTCGGGGGGCAGGGGAGGTCAGCCCCAGCATTTT. Translation gives CASSSGGRGGQPQHF. The chain is built from TRBV5-6 and TRBJ1-5; the D gene is possibly TRBD1 (6 bases). Germline V gene sequence: CDR1 SGHDT, CDR2 YYEEEE. V lost 3 bases, J lost 6 bases, and 16 bases lay in between. CDR3 size: 15 residues.

The J gene is TRBJ1-4, the V gene TRBV6-1; no reliable D call. The germline gives CDR1 MNHNS, CDR2 SASEGT. The CDR3 loop spans 13 amino acids. Trimming shortened V by 2 bases and J by 7 bases, and 8 bases separated the two germline ends. Here the CDR3 reads CASSEQSGEKLFF. The CDR3 DNA sequence: TGTGCCAGCAGTGAACAGTCAGGTGAAAAACTGTTTTTT.

V and J are TRBV7-2 and TRBJ2-7; 7 bases are a match to TRBD2. V lost 4 bases, J lost 4 bases, and 10 bases stayed unmatched. Germline-derived CDR1 and CDR2 are SGHTA and FQGNSA. There are 15 residues in the CDR3. This CDR3 is CASSYSTGGGYEQYF. Here the CDR3 DNA reads TGTGCCAGCAGCTACTCCACGGGCGGGGGATACGAGCAGTACTTC.

The table lists this clone with a few counts. V usage is TRBV11-2 and J usage is TRBJ2-5; no firm D call. CDR1 and CDR2 from the germline V gene are SGHAT and FQNNGV. The CDR3 spans 16 residues. V lost 1 base to trimming and J lost 5 bases, with 17 bases between them. The CDR3 nucleotides read TGTGCCAGCAGCTTAGGGGCCAGGTCCGCCTCTGAGACCCAGTACTTC. Amino acids: CASSLGARSASETQYF.

The J gene is TRBJ2-2, the V gene TRBV7-6; 12 nucleotides align to TRBD2. Germline CDR1 reads SGHVS; CDR2 reads FNYEAQ. The CDR3 is 17 amino acids. The V and J ends lost 5 bases and 0 bases, in that order; junction bases with no gene match: 4. The CDR3 DNA reads as TGTGCCAGCAGCCCGCGGACTAGCGGGACGAACACCGGGGAGCTGTTTTTT. Translated: CASSPRTSGTNTGELFF.

The chain is built from TRBV6-5 and TRBJ1-1; TRBD1 is a possible D gene (6 bases). Germline V gene sequence: CDR1 MNHEY, CDR2 SVGAGI. The CDR3 loop spans 10 amino acids. The V and J ends lost 7 bases and 10 bases respectively, with 10 bases between them. As DNA, the CDR3 is TGTGCCAGCATACAGGGCGTAGCTTTCTTT. Translation: CASIQGVAFF.

The chain joins TRBV7-6 to TRBJ1-4, with 11 bases identical to TRBD1. V was clipped by 5 bases and J by 1 base; unmatched bases: 9. In germline, CDR1 is SGHVS, CDR2 FNYEAQ. CDR3 length: 18 residues. CDR3 in amino acids: CASSPRGQGAGTNEKLFF. The CDR3 DNA is TGTGCCAGCAGCCCCAGAGGACAGGGGGCAGGAACTAATGAAAAACTGTTTTTT.

The chain carries TRBV4-1 and TRBJ2-7, with a possible D match to TRBD1 (6 bases). Germline assignment: CDR1 MGHRA and CDR2 YSYEKL. CDR3 length: 16 residues. Trimming shortened V by 3 bases and J by 0 bases, and 15 bases separated the two germline ends. The CDR3 DNA sequence: TGCGCCAGCAGCCATCCCACAGGGTGGACCTCCTACGAGCAGTACTTC. This sequence encodes CASSHPTGWTSYEQYF.